Listed here is a single T cell receptor (beta chain). These data belong to a study of blood T cell repertoires in COVID-19. About the study: COVID-19 samples from acute and convalescent phases originated in the United States, Italy and Spain. From T cells, B-cell-depleted T cells, or PBMCs came the material, which was cDNA or gDNA.

Seattle cases were enrolled at active infection and followed longitudinally. Methods used by the authors: Scientists estimated how many nucleated cells there were by amplifying reference gene primers. This table comes from immunoSEQ multiplex PCR, and its TCRdb copy is limited to in-frame clones, with some not included. For V, J and clone size, that table is used; D and trimming come from the DNA. Among about 140,000 clones listed, 84% were seen once. Germline assignment: CDR1 MDHEN and CDR2 SYDVKM. The CDR3 spans 16 residues. After removal of 8 bases from V and 6 bases from J, the junction contained 17 bases not matched to a gene.

V and J are TRBV28 and TRBJ1-2, with 8 bases that match TRBD1. The clonotype was recovered from a man younger than 45 with COVID-19, enrolled during active disease. The sequenced material came from peripheral blood. The CDR3 DNA reads as TGTGCCAGCGTCTGGACCGGGACCAGGGGGCAGGATGGCTACACCTTC. Amino acids: CASVWTGTRGQDGYTF.